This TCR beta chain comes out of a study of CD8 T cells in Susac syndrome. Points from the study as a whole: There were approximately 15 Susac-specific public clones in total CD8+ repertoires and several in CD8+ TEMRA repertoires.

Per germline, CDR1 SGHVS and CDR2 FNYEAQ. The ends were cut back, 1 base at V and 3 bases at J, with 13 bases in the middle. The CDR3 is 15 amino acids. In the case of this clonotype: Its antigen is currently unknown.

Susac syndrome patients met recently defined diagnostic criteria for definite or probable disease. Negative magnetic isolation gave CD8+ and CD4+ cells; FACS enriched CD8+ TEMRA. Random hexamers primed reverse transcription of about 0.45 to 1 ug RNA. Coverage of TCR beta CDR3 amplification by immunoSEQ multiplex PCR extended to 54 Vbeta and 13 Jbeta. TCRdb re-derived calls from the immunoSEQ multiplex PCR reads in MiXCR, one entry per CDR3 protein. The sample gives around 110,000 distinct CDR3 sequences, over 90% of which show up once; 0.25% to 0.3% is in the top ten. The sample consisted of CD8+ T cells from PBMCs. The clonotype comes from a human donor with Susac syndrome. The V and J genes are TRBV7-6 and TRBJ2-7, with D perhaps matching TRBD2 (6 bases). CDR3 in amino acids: CASSLEASGDYEQYF. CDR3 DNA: TGTGCCAGCAGCTTAGAAGCTTCGGGGGACTACGAGCAGTACTTC.